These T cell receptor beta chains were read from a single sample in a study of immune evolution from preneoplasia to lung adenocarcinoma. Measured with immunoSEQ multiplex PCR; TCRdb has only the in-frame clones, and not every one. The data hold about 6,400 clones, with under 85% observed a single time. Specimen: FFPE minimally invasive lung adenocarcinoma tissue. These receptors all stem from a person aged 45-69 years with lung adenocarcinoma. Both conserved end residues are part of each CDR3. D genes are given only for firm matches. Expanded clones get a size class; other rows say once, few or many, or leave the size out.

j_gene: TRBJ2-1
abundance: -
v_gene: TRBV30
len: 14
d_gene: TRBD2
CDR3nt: TGTGCCTGGAGGGGGGCTAGCGGGAGCAATGAGCAGTTCTTC
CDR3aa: CAWRGASGSNEQFF

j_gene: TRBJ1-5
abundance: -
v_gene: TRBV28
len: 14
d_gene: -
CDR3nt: TGTGCCAGCAGTTTTGGGCAGGCGGCCCAGCCCCAGCATTTT
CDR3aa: CASSFGQAAQPQHF

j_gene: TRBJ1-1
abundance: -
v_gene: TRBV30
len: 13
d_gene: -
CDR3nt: TGTGCCTGGAGTAAGACAGATAACACTGAAGCTTTCTTT
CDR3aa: CAWSKTDNTEAFF

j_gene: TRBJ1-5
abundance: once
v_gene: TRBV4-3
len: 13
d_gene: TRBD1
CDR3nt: TGCGCCAGCAGCCAAAACAGGGGACAGCCCCAGCATTTT
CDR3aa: CASSQNRGQPQHF

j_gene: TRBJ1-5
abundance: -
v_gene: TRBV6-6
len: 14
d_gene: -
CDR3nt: TGTGCCAGCACCCTTCTGGGTGACAATCAGCCCCAGCATTTT
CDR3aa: CASTLLGDNQPQHF

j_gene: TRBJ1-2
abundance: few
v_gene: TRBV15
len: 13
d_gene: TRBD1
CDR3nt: TGTGCCACCAGCAGACAGGGGGCGCATGGCTACACCTTC
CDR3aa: CATSRQGAHGYTF

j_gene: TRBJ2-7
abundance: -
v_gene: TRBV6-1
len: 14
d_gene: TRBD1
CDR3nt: TGTGCCAGCAGCGGACAGGGGGGCTACTACGAGCAGTACTTC
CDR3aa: CASSGQGGYYEQYF

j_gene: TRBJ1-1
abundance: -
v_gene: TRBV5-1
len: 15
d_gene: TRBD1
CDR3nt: TGCGCCAGCAGCGGCGACAGGGGGCAGGCCACTGAAGCTTTCTTT
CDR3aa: CASSGDRGQATEAFF

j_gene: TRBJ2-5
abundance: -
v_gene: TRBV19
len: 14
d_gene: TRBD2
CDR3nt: TGTGCCAGTAGTATCGGGAGGGGACAAGAGACCCAGTACTTC
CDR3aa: CASSIGRGQETQYF

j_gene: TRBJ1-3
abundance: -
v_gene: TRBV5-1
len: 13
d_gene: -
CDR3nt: TGCGCCAGCGCAGGGGACTCTGGAAATACCATATATTTT
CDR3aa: CASAGDSGNTIYF

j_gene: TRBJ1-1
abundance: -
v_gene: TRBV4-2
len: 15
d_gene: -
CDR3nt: TGTGCCAGCAGCCAAGAAGTCAGGCCGGTCACTGAAGCTTTCTTT
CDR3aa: CASSQEVRPVTEAFF

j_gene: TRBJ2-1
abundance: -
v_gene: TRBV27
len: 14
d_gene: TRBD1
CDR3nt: TGTGCCAGCAGTTCCGGGACAGGACGTTATGAGCAGTTCTTC
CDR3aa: CASSSGTGRYEQFF

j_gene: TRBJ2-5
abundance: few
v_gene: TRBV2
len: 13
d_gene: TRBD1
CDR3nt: TGTGCCGAGAGCGACAGGGGCCAGGGGGCCCAGTACTTC
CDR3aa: CAESDRGQGAQYF

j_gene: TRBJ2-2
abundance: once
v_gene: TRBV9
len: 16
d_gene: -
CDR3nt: TGTGCCAGCAGCGTAGAGGAGGCAGTCCCCCCCGGGGAGCTGTTTTTT
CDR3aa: CASSVEEAVPPGELFF

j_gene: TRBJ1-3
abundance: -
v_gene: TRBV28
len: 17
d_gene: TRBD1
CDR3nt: TGTGCCAGCAGTTTGGGGGGGGGACAGGGATCCGGAAACACCATATATTTT
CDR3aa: CASSLGGGQGSGNTIYF

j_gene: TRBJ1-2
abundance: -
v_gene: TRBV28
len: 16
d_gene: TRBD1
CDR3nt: TGTGCCAGCAGTTTATGGGGTGGACAGGGGCCCCATGGCTACACCTTC
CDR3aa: CASSLWGGQGPHGYTF

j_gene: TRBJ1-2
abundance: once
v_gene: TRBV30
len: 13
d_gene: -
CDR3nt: TGTGCCTGGAGTAGGGCAGCTAACTATGGCTACACCTTC
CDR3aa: CAWSRAANYGYTF

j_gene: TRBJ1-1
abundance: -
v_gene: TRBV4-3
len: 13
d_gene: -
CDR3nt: TGCGCCAGCAGCCAAGTTCAGTCCACTGAAGCTTTCTTT
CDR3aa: CASSQVQSTEAFF

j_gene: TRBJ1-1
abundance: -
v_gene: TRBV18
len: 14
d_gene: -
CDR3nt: TGTGCCAGTCGGGCTGGCGGGGAGTACACTGAAGCTTTCTTT
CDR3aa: CASRAGGEYTEAFF

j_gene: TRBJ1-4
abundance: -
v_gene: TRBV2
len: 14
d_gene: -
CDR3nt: TGTGCCAGCAGCCCCGGAGGGGGATTTGAAAAACTGTTTTTT
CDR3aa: CASSPGGGFEKLFF

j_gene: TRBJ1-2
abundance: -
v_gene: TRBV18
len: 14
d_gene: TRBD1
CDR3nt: TGTGCCAGCTCACACGACAGGGGGAACTATGGCTACACCTTC
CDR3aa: CASSHDRGNYGYTF

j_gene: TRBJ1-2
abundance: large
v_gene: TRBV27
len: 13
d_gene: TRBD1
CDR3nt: TGTGCCAGCAGCCTGGACAGGGACTATGGCTACACCTTC
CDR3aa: CASSLDRDYGYTF

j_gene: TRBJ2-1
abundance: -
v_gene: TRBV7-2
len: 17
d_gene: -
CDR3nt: TGTGCCAGCAGCTTAGGACTACAGACCGCAGAATACAATGAGCAGTTCTTC
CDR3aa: CASSLGLQTAEYNEQFF

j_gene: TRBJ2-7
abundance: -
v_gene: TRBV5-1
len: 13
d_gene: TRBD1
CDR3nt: TGCGCCAGCAGCTGGGACAGGGTGTACGAGCAGTACTTC
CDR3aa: CASSWDRVYEQYF

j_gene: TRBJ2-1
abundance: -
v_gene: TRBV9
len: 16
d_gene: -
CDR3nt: TGTGCCAGCAGCGTAGGGGTGGACCACTCCTACAATGAGCAGTTCTTC
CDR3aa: CASSVGVDHSYNEQFF

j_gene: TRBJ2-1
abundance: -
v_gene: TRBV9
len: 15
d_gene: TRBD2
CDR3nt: TGTGCCAGCAGCGTAGACGGGGGGGCCTACAATGAGCAGTTCTTC
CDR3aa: CASSVDGGAYNEQFF

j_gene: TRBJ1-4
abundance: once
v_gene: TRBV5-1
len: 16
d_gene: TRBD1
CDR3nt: TGCGCCAGCAGCTTGGTGTCGGGACAGGGTGGCGAAAAACTGTTTTTT
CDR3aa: CASSLVSGQGGEKLFF

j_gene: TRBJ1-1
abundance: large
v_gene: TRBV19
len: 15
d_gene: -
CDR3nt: TGTGCCAGTAGTATAGAGGGCCACCTGAACACTGAAGCTTTCTTT
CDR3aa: CASSIEGHLNTEAFF

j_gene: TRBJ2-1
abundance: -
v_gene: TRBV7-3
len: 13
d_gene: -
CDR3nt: TGTGCCAGCAGCTTCAACTCCTACAATGAGCAGTTCTTC
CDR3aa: CASSFNSYNEQFF

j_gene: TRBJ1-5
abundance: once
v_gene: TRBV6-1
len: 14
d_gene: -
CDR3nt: TGTGCCAGCATCCGCCCAGGGCCCAATCAGCCCCAGCATTTT
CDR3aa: CASIRPGPNQPQHF

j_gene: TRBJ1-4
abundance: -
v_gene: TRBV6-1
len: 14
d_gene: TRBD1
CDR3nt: TGTGCCAGCTCCGGGACAGGGGATATGAGGAAACTGTTTTTT
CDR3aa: CASSGTGDMRKLFF

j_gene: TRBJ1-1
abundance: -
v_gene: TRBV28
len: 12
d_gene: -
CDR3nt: TGTGCCAGCAGAGAGATGAACACTGAAGCTTTCTTT
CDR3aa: CASREMNTEAFF

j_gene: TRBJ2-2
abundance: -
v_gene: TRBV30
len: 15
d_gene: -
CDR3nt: TGTGCCTGGAGTGTGGTGGGGCGGAACACCGGGGAGCTGTTTTTT
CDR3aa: CAWSVVGRNTGELFF

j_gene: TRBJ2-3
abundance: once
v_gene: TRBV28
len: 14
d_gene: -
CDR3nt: TGTGCCAGCAGTTTCACAGGGCCTGCAGGTACGCAGTATTTT
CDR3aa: CASSFTGPAGTQYF

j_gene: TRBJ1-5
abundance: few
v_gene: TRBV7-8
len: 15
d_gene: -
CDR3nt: TGTGCCAGCAGCCGCACAGGGAATAGCAATCAGCCCCAGCATTTT
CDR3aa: CASSRTGNSNQPQHF

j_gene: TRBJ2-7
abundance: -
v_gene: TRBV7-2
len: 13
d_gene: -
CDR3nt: TGTGCCAGCAGCTCCCGGAGTCAATACGAGCAGTACTTC
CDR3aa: CASSSRSQYEQYF

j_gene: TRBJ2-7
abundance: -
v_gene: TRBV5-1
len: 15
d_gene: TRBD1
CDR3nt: TGCGCCAGCAGCTTAACAGGGGCTGGGTACTACGAGCAGTACTTC
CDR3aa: CASSLTGAGYYEQYF

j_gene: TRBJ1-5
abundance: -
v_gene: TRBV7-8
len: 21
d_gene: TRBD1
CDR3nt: TGTGCCAGCAGCTTAGCGCTTATTTCCTTAAAAGACAGGGGGCTTTATCAGCCCCAGCATTTT
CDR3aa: CASSLALISLKDRGLYQPQHF

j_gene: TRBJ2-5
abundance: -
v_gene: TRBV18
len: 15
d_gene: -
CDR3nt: TGTGCCAGCTCACCACTCGGGACAAGCCAAGAGACCCAGTACTTC
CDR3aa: CASSPLGTSQETQYF

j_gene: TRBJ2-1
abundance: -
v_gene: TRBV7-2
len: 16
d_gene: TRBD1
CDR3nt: TGTGCCAGCAGCGCCCCGGGGACAGGGGGCTGGGATGAGCAGTTCTTC
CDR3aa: CASSAPGTGGWDEQFF

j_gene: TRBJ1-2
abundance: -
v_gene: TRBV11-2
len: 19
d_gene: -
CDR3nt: TGTGCCAGCAGCTTAGGCCAGTGGGGACTTCCTCTGGTTAACTATGGCTACACCTTC
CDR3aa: CASSLGQWGLPLVNYGYTF

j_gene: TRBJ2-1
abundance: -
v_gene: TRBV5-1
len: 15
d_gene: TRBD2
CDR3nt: TGCGCCAGCAGTTTGCCGGGAGGGCCGGTCGATGAGCAGTTCTTC
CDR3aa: CASSLPGGPVDEQFF

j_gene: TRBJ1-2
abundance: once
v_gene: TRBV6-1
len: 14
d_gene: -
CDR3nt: TGTGCCAGCAAGGGCGACAGGATACGGTATGGCTACACCTTC
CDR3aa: CASKGDRIRYGYTF

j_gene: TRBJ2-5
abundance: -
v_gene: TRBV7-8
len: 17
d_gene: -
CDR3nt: TGTGCCAGCAGCTACAGGGTAGACGGGCCAAGACGGGAGACCCAGTACTTC
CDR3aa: CASSYRVDGPRRETQYF

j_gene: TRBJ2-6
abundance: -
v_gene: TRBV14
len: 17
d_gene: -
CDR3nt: TGTGCCAGCAGCCTAGGGGACGGCAGGACTGGGGCCAACGTCCTGACTTTC
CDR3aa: CASSLGDGRTGANVLTF

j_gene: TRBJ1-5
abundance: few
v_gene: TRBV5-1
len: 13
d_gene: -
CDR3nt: TGCGCCAGCAGCTTGGGCCGGAATCAGCCCCAGCATTTT
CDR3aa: CASSLGRNQPQHF

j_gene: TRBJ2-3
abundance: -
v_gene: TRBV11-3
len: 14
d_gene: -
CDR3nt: TGTGCCAGCAGCCCCACGACTAGCACAGATACGCAGTATTTT
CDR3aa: CASSPTTSTDTQYF

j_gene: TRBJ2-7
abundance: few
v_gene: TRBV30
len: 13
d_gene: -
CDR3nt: TGTGCCTGGAGTGTAGGGACCAACTACGAGCAGTACTTC
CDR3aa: CAWSVGTNYEQYF